This T cell receptor beta chain was captured in a study of T cell changes during pregnancy in multiple sclerosis (dated by TCRdb to the late 2010s). About the investigation overall: Changes in the T cell repertoire over the course of pregnancy were examined in this study in women with multiple sclerosis.

Libraries came from the immunoSEQ multiplex PCR assay. TCRdb holds this immuneACCESS table with in-frame rearrangements only. Some clones are missing; in checked studies, unresolved V genes explain under half, and the rest has no known cause. The sample contains over 60,000 clones, over 80% of them found a single time. The ten largest account for roughly 1% of the sample. V is trimmed back by 6 bases and J by 4 bases, and the junction contains 5 bases that no gene match accounts for. CDR1 LGHNT and CDR2 FRNRAP were looked up in the germline V gene. From its cysteine to its phenylalanine, the CDR3 spans 13 amino acids. This entry keeps only the CDR3 DNA: 39 bases, framed from base 1. Concerning this clone: The target of this receptor is not known. Base qualities are missing; no much larger clone stands one base away.

The sequenced sample was peripheral blood, obtained in the first trimester of pregnancy. The TCR originated in a female donor with multiple sclerosis, enrolled in a pregnancy study. The V and J segments used are TRBV12-5 and TRBJ1-1; TRBD1 fits 7 bases in the junction. CDR3 sequence: CASGPTGATEAFF. The DNA sequence follows: TGTGCTAGTGGCCCTACAGGGGCCACTGAAGCTTTCTTT.